This entry lists 21 T cell receptor beta chains sequenced from one sample in a study of blood T cell repertoires in COVID-19 (dated by TCRdb to 2019 to 2021). Receptor amplification or capture employed the immunoSEQ multiplex PCR assay. The table comes from immuneACCESS by way of TCRdb, which keeps in-frame sequences with V and J called. Part of the clones is missing from these tables; in studies checked, under half for an unresolved V gene and the rest for unknown reasons. The sample table shows 300,000 to 400,000 clones, and roughly 89% are seen once. 9.9% of the sample is held by the ten biggest clonotypes. Source material: peripheral blood. The receptors shown here come from a man aged 25-45 years with COVID-19, enrolled during active disease.

A remark on this clone: A read error may produce the germline difference seen at one junction end. The same CDR3 also results from other DNA sequences found in this sample. This chain joins TRBV28 and TRBJ1-1, with 7 bases matching TRBD1. This CDR3 is built from 16 residues. The germline V gene has CDR1 MDHEN and CDR2 SYDVKM. Here the CDR3 reads CASSTRQGRANTEAFF. For the CDR3, the DNA is TGTGCTAGCAGTACCCGACAGGGAAGGGCGAACACTGAAGCTTTCTTT.

The gene calls are TRBV5-8 and TRBJ2-7; D not certain. CDR1 and CDR2 (germline): SGHTS, YDEGEE. Trimming took off 9 bases at V and 7 bases at J, with 17 bases between the two ends. This CDR3 spans 12 amino acids. Written as DNA, the CDR3 is TGTGCCACCAAACGGGTCCCCGGTGAGCAGTACTTC. It specifies CATKRVPGEQYF.

About this clone: Other DNA sequences in the same sample also yield this CDR3. The gene calls are TRBV6-2 or TRBV6-3 and TRBJ2-3; 8 nucleotides match TRBD2. Germline CDR1 MNHEY, CDR2 SVGEGT. Losses at the gene ends were 3 bases for V and 0 bases for J; bases not matched to a gene: 2. The CDR3 runs to 15 residues. The CDR3 DNA reads TGTGCCAGCAGTTATCTAGCGGGTAGCACAGATACGCAGTATTTT. Protein product: CASSYLAGSTDTQYF.

This rearrangement joins TRBV6-5 to TRBJ2-2, with a weak D call TRBD2 (5 bases). The CDR3 consists of 15 residues. Per germline, CDR1 MNHEY and CDR2 SVGAGI. The ends were cut back, 0 bases at V and 2 bases at J, with 7 bases in the middle. The CDR3, as DNA: TGTGCCAGCAGTTACTCCCGGGGAAACACCGGGGAGCTGTTTTTT. Its protein is CASSYSRGNTGELFF.

DNA for the CDR3: TGCGCCAGCAGCCAAGGGATTATTAGCGGGGGCCCTAACAATGAGCAGTTCTTC. Amino acid sequence: CASSQGIISGGPNNEQFF. The chain is built from TRBV4-3 and TRBJ2-1; 9 bases agree with TRBD2. V lost 1 base, J lost 5 bases, and 12 bases stayed unmatched. Germline V gene lookup returns CDR1 LGHNA and CDR2 YSLEER. This CDR3 is built from 18 residues.

This clone was recorded only once. The chain links TRBV6-5 to TRBJ2-4; a possible D gene is TRBD1 (7 bases). From germline, CDR1 is MNHEY and CDR2 SVGAGI. The CDR3 extends over 13 amino acids. V was clipped by 7 bases and J by 7 bases, with 14 bases between them. The DNA of the CDR3 is TGTGCCAGCACCTCAGGGGGGTGGAACATTCAGTACTTC. Its translation: CASTSGGWNIQYF.

The chain has TRBV28 and TRBJ2-2; TRBD1 agrees at 8 bases. CDR3 size: 16 residues. The germline V gene has CDR1 MDHEN and CDR2 SYDVKM. After removal of 6 bases from V and 4 bases from J, the junction contained 10 bases not matched to a gene. The CDR3 sequence: CASSPSGTGGTGELFF. CDR3 nucleotides: TGTGCCAGCAGCCCCTCGGGAACAGGGGGCACCGGGGAGCTGTTTTTT. The full variable domain, with the rest looked up from reference TRBV28 and TRBJ2-2, is DVKVTQSSRYLVKRTGEKVFLECVQDMDHENMFWYRQDPGLGLRLIYFSYDVKMKEKGDIPEGYSVSREKKERFSLILESASTNQTSMYLCASSPSGTGGTGELFFGEGSRLTVL.

The V gene is TRBV3-1 (or the pseudogene TRBV3-2), the J gene TRBJ1-5; tentatively, D is TRBD1 (5 bases). The CDR3 is made up of 14 amino acids. Trimming took 10 bases from V and 2 from J, leaving 15 bases between them. Looked up from germline, CDR1 is LGHDT and CDR2 is YNNKEL (reference sequence). CDR3 protein: CAMRRGYRNQPQHF. CDR3 in DNA: TGTGCCATGCGAAGGGGTTACCGCAATCAGCCCCAGCATTTT.

The chain couples TRBV9 to TRBJ1-2, with D hard to call. Trimming cost V 7 bases and J 2 bases, with 12 bases left between them. CDR1 is SGDLS, CDR2 YYNGEE, per germline. The CDR3 sequence is 13 residues long. The DNA for the CDR3 is TGTGCCAGCTCCCCGGGTTTAAACTATGGCTACACCTTC. Protein sequence: CASSPGLNYGYTF. Full variable domain (remainder filled in from reference TRBV9 and TRBJ1-2): DSGVTQTPKHLITATGQRVTLRCSPRSGDLSVYWYQQSLDQGLQFLIQYYNGEERAKGNILERFSAQQFPDLHSELNLSSLELGDSALYFCASSPGLNYGYTFGSGTRLTVV.

The chain carries TRBV18 and TRBJ1-6; 7 bases map to TRBD1. CDR1 is KGHSH and CDR2 is LQKENI in the germline V gene. The CDR3 has 15 residues. V dropped 3 bases and J dropped 6; count of bases not matched to a gene: 5. In DNA form, the CDR3 reads TGTGCCAGCTCACCGGCGGGACAGAGTAATTCACCCCTCCACTTT. It encodes CASSPAGQSNSPLHF.

This clone was detected a few times. The CDR3 loop is CASAPAQGARNEQYF. The CDR3 nucleotides read TGTGCCAGCGCCCCGGCACAGGGGGCGAGGAACGAGCAGTACTTC. This sequence joins TRBV5-4 and TRBJ2-7; 9 nucleotides match TRBD1. V was pared by 7 bases and J by 5 bases, with 13 bases of the junction left unmatched. The germline V gene encodes CDR1 SGHNT and CDR2 YYREEE (reference sequence). The CDR3 totals 15 residues. Complete variable domain (other parts from reference TRBV5-4 and TRBJ2-7): ETGVTQSPTHLIKTRGQQVTLRCSSQSGHNTVSWYQQALGQGPQFIFQYYREEENGRGNFPPRFSGLQFPNYSSELNVNALELDDSALYLCASAPAQGARNEQYFGPGTRLTVT.

V gene TRBV18 combines with J gene TRBJ2-2, with D maybe TRBD2 (6 bases). V lost 3 bases and J 2 bases, leaving 7 bases between the germline ends. The CDR3 has 14 amino acids. Germline assignment: CDR1 KGHSH and CDR2 LQKENI. The CDR3 nucleotides read TGTGCCAGCTCACCGGGACTCAACACCGGGGAGCTGTTTTTT. It translates to CASSPGLNTGELFF.

The gene calls are TRBV5-3 and TRBJ1-5, with a weak D call TRBD1 (5 bases). TRBV5-3 is annotated as an ORF whose role is uncertain. The CDR3 is made up of 16 amino acids. V was cut by 4 bases and J by 3 bases, with 17 bases left in between. CDR3 in amino acids: CARSPETETDNQPQHF. The CDR3 DNA is TGTGCCAGAAGCCCGGAGACAGAGACCGACAATCAGCCCCAGCATTTT.

CDR3 amino acids: CASSPNTGSYEQYF. The CDR3 coding sequence is TGTGCCAGCAGCCCAAATACAGGGTCCTACGAGCAGTACTTC. The chain uses TRBV11-1 and TRBJ2-7; D perhaps matches TRBD1 (6 bases). Trimming took 5 bases from V and 1 from J, leaving 12 bases between them. The germline gives CDR1 SGHAT, CDR2 FQDESV (reference sequence). The CDR3 contains 14 residues. The full variable domain, its missing parts supplied by reference TRBV11-1 and TRBJ2-7, is EAEVAQSPRYKITEKSQAVAFWCDPISGHATLYWYRQILGQGPELLVQFQDESVVDDSQLPKDRFSAERLKGVDSTLKIQPAELGDSAMYLCASSPNTGSYEQYFGPGTRLTVT.

This sequence joins TRBV4-1 and TRBJ2-1; 12 bases fit TRBD2. J lost 7 bases, V lost 0 bases, and 4 bases had no gene match. Germline CDR1 MGHRA, CDR2 YSYEKL. The CDR3 contains 16 residues. Here the CDR3 DNA reads TGCGCCAGCAGCCAAGATCCTAGCGGGAGGGCAAATGAGCAGTTCTTC. This gives the protein CASSQDPSGRANEQFF.

As to this clone: One junction end disagrees with the germline gene, perhaps due to a read error. The V and J genes are TRBV6-2 or TRBV6-3 and TRBJ2-5; D ambiguous. This CDR3 has 13 residues. Germline V gives CDR1 MNHEY, CDR2 SVGEGT. Here the CDR3 reads CASSYSVLETQYF. The CDR3 DNA is TGTGCCAGCAGCTACTCCGTCCTCGAGACCCAGTACTTC.

The V and J genes are TRBV18 and TRBJ1-3, with TRBD1 as a possible D gene (6 bases). The germline CDR1 and CDR2 sequences are KGHSH and LQKENI. The V end was cut by 0 bases, the J end by 7 bases, with 16 bases between. This CDR3 spans 16 amino acids. The CDR3 bases are TGTGCCAGCTCACCACCCTCTACAGGGATCTTGAACACCATATATTTT. Its protein is CASSPPSTGILNTIYF.

The chain couples TRBV5-4 to TRBJ1-1; TRBD1 matches at 8 bases. V lost 1 base, J lost 4 bases, and 6 bases stayed unmatched. Germline assignment: CDR1 SGHNT and CDR2 YYREEE (reference sequence). CDR3 length equals 15 residues. The CDR3 loop is CASSLRTGIRTEAFF. The DNA for the CDR3 is TGTGCCAGCAGCTTGCGGACAGGGATCCGCACTGAAGCTTTCTTT. Full variable domain (rest looked up from reference TRBV5-4 and TRBJ1-1): ETGVTQSPTHLIKTRGQQVTLRCSSQSGHNTVSWYQQALGQGPQFIFQYYREEENGRGNFPPRFSGLQFPNYSSELNVNALELDDSALYLCASSLRTGIRTEAFFGQGTRLTVV.

The chain has TRBV9 and TRBJ2-7; 9 nucleotides align to TRBD2. The CDR3 length is 16 residues. CDR1 is SGDLS and CDR2 is YYNGEE in the germline V gene. V was clipped by 3 bases and J by 1 base; unmatched bases: 8. The CDR3 DNA reads TGTGCCAGCAGCGGGGGGGGCACTAGCGGGTCCTACGAGCAGTACTTC. Protein sequence: CASSGGGTSGSYEQYF.

The V gene is TRBV29-1, the J gene TRBJ1-2; no firm D call. CDR1 SQVTM and CDR2 ANQGSEA come from the germline V gene. This CDR3 has 12 amino acids. Deletions cut 0 bases from V and 6 bases from J, with 8 bases between. Here the CDR3 DNA reads TGCAGCGTTGAAGATAGCGGTGATGGCTACACCTTC. This encodes CSVEDSGDGYTF.

The chain couples TRBV7-2 to TRBJ2-7, with a tentative D call TRBD2 (5 bases). CDR3 length equals 14 residues. Per germline, CDR1 SGHTA and CDR2 FQGNSA. The germline V and J ends were trimmed by 3 bases and 2 bases, with 11 bases remaining between them. CDR3 DNA sequence: TGTGCCAGCAGCTTCCTCGCGGGTCCCTACGAGCAGTACTTC. Its translation is CASSFLAGPYEQYF.